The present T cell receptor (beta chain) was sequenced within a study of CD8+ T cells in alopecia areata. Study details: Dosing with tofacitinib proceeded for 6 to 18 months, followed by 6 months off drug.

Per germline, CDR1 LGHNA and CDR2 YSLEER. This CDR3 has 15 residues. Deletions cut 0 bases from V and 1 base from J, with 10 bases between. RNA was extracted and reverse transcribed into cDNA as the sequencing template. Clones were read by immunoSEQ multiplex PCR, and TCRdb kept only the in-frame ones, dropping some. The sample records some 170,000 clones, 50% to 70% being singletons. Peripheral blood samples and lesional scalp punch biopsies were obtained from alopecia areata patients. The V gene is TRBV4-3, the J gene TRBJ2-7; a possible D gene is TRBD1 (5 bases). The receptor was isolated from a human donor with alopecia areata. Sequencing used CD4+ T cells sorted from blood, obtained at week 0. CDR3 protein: CASSQDAQVSYEQYF. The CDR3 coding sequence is TGCGCCAGCAGCCAAGACGCACAGGTTTCCTACGAGCAGTACTTC.